Ten or more counts support the clone carrying this T cell receptor (beta chain). The data were taken from a study of T cells in Graves' hyperthyroidism and ophthalmopathy. The CDR3 extends over 14 amino acids. Germline V gene data show CDR1 as MDHEN and CDR2 as SYDVKM. V shed 6 bases and J 4 bases; nucleotides not matched to a gene: 8. Amplification targeted TCR beta CDR3 regions from RNA transcripts. RT-PCR in the first round (using the HTBI primer set) targeted the TCR CDR3. TCRdb re-called the multiplex PCR reads through MiXCR, storing one row per CDR3 protein. This sample carries 550,000 to 650,000 distinct CDR3 sequences, less than 15% of them seen once, and the ten largest clones take about 15%.

The sequence derives from a middle-aged woman with Graves' hyperthyroidism. Sequencing was done on a sample of blood. This chain uses TRBV28 with TRBJ1-2, with TRBD1 matching 7 bases. In DNA form, the CDR3 reads TGTGCCAGCAGAGGAACGGGGACAGCCTATGGCTACACCTTC. This encodes CASRGTGTAYGYTF.